Below, 20 T cell receptor beta chains from the same sample are listed, as sequenced in a study of T cell repertoires in cytomegalovirus infection. Their cognate antigens are unknown. TCRdb itself ran the reads through MiXCR, one entry per CDR3 protein. The sample yields about 830,000 distinct CDR3 sequences, approximately 29% seen once. Sequenced here: cultured CD8+ T cells from PBMCs, sampled from culture after CMV antigen stimulation. These receptors all come from a human donor in good health (CMV status not recorded). Some clones in this sample may be carry-over from other donors' samples.

The J gene is TRBJ2-7, the V gene TRBV19; D uncertain. Germline lookup yields CDR1 LNHDA and CDR2 SQIVND (reference sequence). Trimming left V 3 bases short and J 4 bases short, with 10 bases between. This CDR3 comprises 13 residues. CDR3 sequence (DNA): TGTGCCAGTAGTATTGTGCTTGGATACGAGCAGTACTTC. It yields the protein CASSIVLGYEQYF.

This clonotype was seen a few times. This chain links TRBV6-2 or TRBV6-3 with TRBJ2-5; D may be TRBD2 (6 bases). V was trimmed by 3 bases and J by 3 bases, leaving 14 bases between them. The CDR3 runs to 15 residues. Germline V gene lookup returns CDR1 MNHEY and CDR2 SVGEGT. The CDR3 loop reads CASSYSEGREETQYF. DNA of the CDR3: TGTGCCAGCAGTTATTCGGAGGGGAGAGAAGAGACCCAGTACTTC.

This clonotype has ten or more counts. The rearrangement joins TRBV7-9 to TRBJ1-1; no firm D call. This CDR3 spans 16 amino acids. Germline values: CDR1 SEHNR, CDR2 FQNEAQ (reference sequence). V was shortened by 0 bases and J by 2 bases, with 13 bases between the two germline ends. The CDR3 protein is CASSLARGWENTEAFF. CDR3 nucleotides: TGTGCCAGCAGCTTAGCTCGTGGGTGGGAAAACACTGAAGCTTTCTTT. Based on the CDR3 plus reference TRBV7-9 and TRBJ1-1, the full variable domain is DTGVSQNPRHKITKRGQNVTFRCDPISEHNRLYWYRQTLGQGPEFLTYFQNEAQLEKSRLLSDRFSAERPKGSFSTLEIQRTEQGDSAMYLCASSLARGWENTEAFFGQGTRLTVV.

The chain carries TRBV6-5 and TRBJ1-5; D not certain. Per germline, CDR1 MNHEY and CDR2 SVGAGI. The CDR3 is made up of 16 amino acids. V was shortened by 5 bases and J by 5 bases, with 19 bases between the two germline ends. CDR3: CASSTRMRRGDQPQHF. The DNA of the CDR3 is TGTGCCAGCAGTACACGGATGCGCCGTGGGGATCAGCCCCAGCATTTT.

V is TRBV4-1 and J is TRBJ1-2; 9 bases align to TRBD1. Unmatched junction bases numbered 14, after V lost 1 base and J lost 2 bases. Germline V gene lookup returns CDR1 MGHRA and CDR2 YSYEKL. There are 19 residues in the CDR3. CDR3 sequence (DNA): TGCGCCAGCAGCCAAGTATGGGCACTGACAGGGGGGCAAAACTATGGCTACACCTTC. As protein: CASSQVWALTGGQNYGYTF.

Regarding this clonotype: This may come from a read error, since a much larger clone is one base off. This sequence joins TRBV6-2 or TRBV6-3 and TRBJ2-5; the D gene is possibly TRBD2 (7 bases). The V and J ends lost 6 bases and 9 bases respectively, with 20 bases between them. Germline V CDR1 and CDR2: MNHEY, SVGEGT. The CDR3 contains 14 residues. CDR3 loop: CASSPTRGEGAQYF. The CDR3 nucleotides are TGTGCCAGCAGCCCCACTAGAGGGGAGGGGGCCCAGTACTTC.

This clonotype has only a few counts. V usage is TRBV27 and J usage is TRBJ2-6, with 9 bases lining up with TRBD1. Trimming took 5 bases from V and 0 from J; bases not matched to a gene: 5. The CDR3 spans 17 residues. The germline V gene encodes CDR1 MNHEY and CDR2 SMNVEV (reference sequence). This chain's CDR3 is CASSTGGVPSGANVLTF. In DNA form, the CDR3 reads TGTGCCAGCAGTACAGGGGGCGTACCCTCTGGGGCCAACGTCCTGACTTTC. Variable domain in full (rest from reference TRBV27 and TRBJ2-6): EAQVTQNPRYLITVTGKKLTVTCSQNMNHEYMSWYRQDPGLGLRQIYYSMNVEVTDKGDVPEGYKVSRKEKRNFPLILESPSPNQTSLYFCASSTGGVPSGANVLTFGAGSRLTVL.

Regarding this clonotype: A much larger clone differs by one base, so this may be a read error. The genes are TRBV7-8 and TRBJ2-7; D gene unclear. The CDR3 contains 15 residues. The germline V and J ends were trimmed by 5 bases and 1 base, with 15 bases remaining between them. From germline, CDR1 is SGHVS and CDR2 FQNEAQ. CDR3 DNA: TGTGCCAGCAGCCCACGGTACACGGCATCCTACGAGCAGTACGTC. This translates into CASSPRYTASYEQYV.

This clonotype occurred a few times. The rearrangement links TRBV27 to TRBJ2-4, with D possibly being TRBD2 (7 bases). The V end lost 6 bases, the J end lost 7 bases, and 10 bases lay between the germline ends. The length of the CDR3 is 12 residues. Germline loops: CDR1 MNHEY, CDR2 SMNVEV (reference sequence). Written as DNA, the CDR3 is TGTGCCAGCAGCCGCGGGGGCAACATTCAGTACTTC. This codes for CASSRGGNIQYF.

Ten or more counts support this clonotype. A junction end diverges from the germline sequence, so it may reflect a read error. The chain joins TRBV27 to TRBJ1-2; D not certain. This CDR3 region has 14 residues. Looked up from germline, CDR1 is MNHEY and CDR2 is SMNVEV (reference sequence). The CDR3 protein is CASSLSGRNYGYTF. The CDR3 DNA is TGTGCCAGCAGCTTATCAGGCCGAAACTATGGCTACACCTTC.

This clonotype was counted only a few times. The chain uses TRBV7-6 and TRBJ1-4, with 9 bases lining up with TRBD1. CDR3 size: 17 residues. CDR1 is SGHVS, CDR2 FNYEAQ, per germline. V shed 3 bases, J shed 3 bases, and the junction held 8 bases outside the gene matches. The CDR3 here is CASSFGPGTGPNEKLFF. The CDR3, as DNA: TGTGCCAGCAGCTTTGGTCCCGGGACAGGGCCTAATGAAAAACTGTTTTTT.

The V gene is TRBV5-1, the J gene TRBJ1-1; 7 bases are shared with TRBD1. V trimming: 1 base; J trimming: 4 bases; junction bases outside the gene matches: 7. CDR3 length equals 15 residues. CDR1 is SGHRS, CDR2 YFSETQ, per germline. The CDR3 DNA reads TGCGCCAGCAGCTTGCGGTCTCAGGGGGGCACTGAAGCTTTCTTT. As protein: CASSLRSQGGTEAFF.

This clonotype was detected many times. The rearrangement joins TRBV7-6 to TRBJ1-2; 9 positions agree with TRBD1. The CDR3 has 14 residues. Germline trimming cut 9 bases from V and 0 bases from J; bases unmatched to any gene: 5. Germline loops: CDR1 SGHVS, CDR2 FNYEAQ. The CDR3 bases are TGTGCCAGGATGGGACAGGGCTCTAACTATGGCTACACCTTC. It yields the protein CARMGQGSNYGYTF.

The rearrangement joins TRBV7-9 to TRBJ2-2; D might be TRBD1 or TRBD2, each matching 7 bases. Trimming stripped 4 bases from V and 5 bases from J, with 17 bases between. CDR3 length equals 16 residues. Per germline, CDR1 SEHNR and CDR2 FQNEAQ (reference sequence). CDR3 sequence (DNA): TGTGCCAGCAGCTCCAGGGGGGGGTCCCGGACCGGGGAGCTGTTTTTT. Amino acid sequence: CASSSRGGSRTGELFF.

The chain has TRBV4-1 and TRBJ1-2; 9 positions agree with TRBD1. Germline V gives CDR1 MGHRA, CDR2 YSYEKL. The CDR3 is made up of 13 amino acids. Trimming cost V 4 bases and J 10 bases; bases outside gene matches: 7. The DNA of the CDR3 is TGCGCCAGCAGCCTCAGGACAGGGGATGACTACACCTTC. It encodes CASSLRTGDDYTF.

This clonotype has a count of ten or more. The chain couples TRBV7-8 to TRBJ1-4; 7 bases are a match to TRBD1. The germline CDR1 and CDR2 sequences are SGHVS and FQNEAQ. V trimming: 0 bases; J trimming: 0 bases; junction bases outside the gene matches: 13. This CDR3 contains 20 residues. CDR3 nucleotide sequence: TGTGCCAGCAGCTTAGCCCTCATTACCGGGACAGATGCAACTAATGAAAAACTGTTTTTT. It specifies CASSLALITGTDATNEKLFF.

This clonotype was counted ten times or more. The V and J genes are TRBV7-8 and TRBJ2-2; maybe TRBD1 (5 bases). The V gene's germline CDR1 is SGHVS and CDR2 FQNEAQ. The CDR3 contains 16 residues. With 2 bases removed from V and 3 bases from J, the gap between germline ends came to 13 bases. CDR3 protein: CASSLNQGVHTGELFF. CDR3 nucleotide sequence: TGTGCCAGCAGCTTAAATCAAGGGGTTCACACCGGGGAGCTGTTTTTT.

The chain joins TRBV20-1 to TRBJ1-2; 8 nucleotides agree with TRBD1. Trimming cost V 3 bases and J 4 bases; bases outside gene matches: 7. Germline assignment: CDR1 DFQATT and CDR2 SNEGSKA (reference sequence). The CDR3 covers 14 residues. In DNA form, the CDR3 reads TGCAGTGCTAGGCATTCGGACAGGGTCTATGGCTACACCTTC. Translation: CSARHSDRVYGYTF.

Only a few counts were recorded for this clonotype. This chain uses TRBV6-5 with TRBJ2-6; D not certain. The CDR3 sequence is 18 residues long. From germline, CDR1 is MNHEY and CDR2 SVGAGI. The V end was cut by 0 bases, the J end by 0 bases, with 12 bases between. The CDR3 spells CASSYSTPGASGANVLTF. DNA of the CDR3: TGTGCCAGCAGTTACTCGACCCCAGGCGCCTCTGGGGCCAACGTCCTGACTTTC.

This chain joins TRBV3-1 and TRBJ1-2; 10 bases match TRBD1. CDR1 and CDR2 from the germline V gene are LGHDT and YNNKEL (reference sequence). Trimming removed 1 base from V and 2 bases from J; junction bases left unmatched: 4. The CDR3 runs 16 residues. For the CDR3, the DNA is TGTGCCAGCAGCCAAGGGACAGGGGGTGGAAACTATGGCTACACCTTC. Its translation: CASSQGTGGGNYGYTF.